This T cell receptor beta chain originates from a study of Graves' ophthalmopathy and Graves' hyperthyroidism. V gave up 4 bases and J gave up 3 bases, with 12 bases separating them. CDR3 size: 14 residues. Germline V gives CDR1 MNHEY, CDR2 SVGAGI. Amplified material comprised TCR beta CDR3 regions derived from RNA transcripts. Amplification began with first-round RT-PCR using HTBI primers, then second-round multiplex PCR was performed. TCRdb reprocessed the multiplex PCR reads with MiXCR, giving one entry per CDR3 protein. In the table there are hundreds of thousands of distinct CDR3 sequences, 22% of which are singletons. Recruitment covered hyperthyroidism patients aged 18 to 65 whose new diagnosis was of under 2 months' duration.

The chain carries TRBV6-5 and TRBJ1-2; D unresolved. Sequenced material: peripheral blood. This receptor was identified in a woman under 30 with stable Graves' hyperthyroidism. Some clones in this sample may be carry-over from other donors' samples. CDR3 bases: TGTGCCAGCAGTTCGTCTACGGCTGACTATGGCTACACCTTC. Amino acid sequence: CASSSSTADYGYTF.